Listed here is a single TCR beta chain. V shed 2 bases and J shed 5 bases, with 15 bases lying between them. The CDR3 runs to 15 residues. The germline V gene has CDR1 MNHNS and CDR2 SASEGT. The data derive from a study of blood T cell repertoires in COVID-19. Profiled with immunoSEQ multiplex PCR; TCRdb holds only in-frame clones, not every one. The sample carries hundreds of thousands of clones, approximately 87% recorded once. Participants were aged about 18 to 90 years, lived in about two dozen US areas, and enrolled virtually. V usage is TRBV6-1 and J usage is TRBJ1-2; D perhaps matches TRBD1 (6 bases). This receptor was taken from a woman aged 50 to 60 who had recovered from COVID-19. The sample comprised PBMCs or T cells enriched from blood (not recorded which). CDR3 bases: TGTGCCAGCAGTGAATTTGGGACACCCCAATATGGCTACACCTTC. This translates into CASSEFGTPQYGYTF.